This entry describes one TCR beta chain. Its cognate antigen is unknown. This record comes from a study of identical twins. Study-level results: For cord blood, abundant beta clonotypes had fewer insertions, unlike memory repertoires, which showed none.

Through template switching, a universal primer site was introduced, and the cDNA contained unique molecular identifiers. TCRdb reprocessed the 5' RACE reads via MiXCR and lists one record per CDR3 protein. The profile shows hundreds of thousands of distinct CDR3 sequences, 8.5% to 9.5% of them singletons. This sample also appeared in a second study, on yellow fever vaccine responses in identical twins.

This clonotype was sampled from a woman between 18 and 30 years old in good health. The sample consisted of PBMCs.

CDR3 protein: CASSLIRDINQPQHF. The CDR3 coding sequence is TGTGCCAGCAGTTTAATACGGGACATTAATCAGCCCCAGCATTTT. The J gene is TRBJ1-5, the V gene TRBV28, with D maybe TRBD1 (6 bases). Germline assignment: CDR1 MDHEN and CDR2 SYDVKM. The CDR3 runs to 15 residues. Trimming stripped 2 bases from V and 4 bases from J, with 12 bases between. Drawing the rest from reference TRBV28 and TRBJ1-5, the complete variable domain is DVKVTQSSRYLVKRTGEKVFLECVQDMDHENMFWYRQDPGLGLRLIYFSYDVKMKEKGDIPEGYSVSREKKERFSLILESASTNQTSMYLCASSLIRDINQPQHFGDGTRLSIL.